The 20 T cell receptor beta chains given below trace back to one sample, sequenced in a study of blood T cell repertoires in COVID-19. Profiled with immunoSEQ multiplex PCR; TCRdb holds only in-frame clones, not every one. The sample contains 50,000 to 70,000 clones, roughly 80% of which appear only once. Sequencing used peripheral blood. Receptors originate from a man aged 55 to 70 with acute or convalescent COVID-19.

This chain links TRBV19 with TRBJ1-2; TRBD1 is a possible D gene (5 bases). Per germline, CDR1 LNHDA and CDR2 SQIVND (reference sequence). V lost 6 bases to trimming and J lost 8 bases, with 31 bases between them. The CDR3 runs to 18 residues. In nucleotides, the CDR3 is TGTGCCAGTAGGCCCGACTGGGGGATGGCGGGAGGCTTATACGGCTACACCTTC. Translation: CASRPDWGMAGGLYGYTF.

The chain employs TRBV2 and TRBJ1-2; 7 nucleotides match TRBD1. The germline gives CDR1 SNHLY, CDR2 FYNNEI. The CDR3 is 12 amino acids. The junction had 0 bases not matched to a gene; V was cut back by 3 bases and J by 5 bases. CDR3 nucleotide sequence: TGTGCCAGCAGTGAGACAGGGTATGGCTACACCTTC. It encodes CASSETGYGYTF.

The chain recombines TRBV6-5 with TRBJ1-2, with D unresolved. The CDR3 covers 14 residues. Germline lookup yields CDR1 MNHEY and CDR2 SVGAGI. Trimming removed 6 bases at V and 3 bases at J, with 14 bases between. In DNA, the CDR3 is TGTGCCAGCAGAACAGCACAGAAGCACTATGGCTACACCTTC. Encoded protein: CASRTAQKHYGYTF.

The chain has TRBV30 and TRBJ1-2; D not certain. V gave up 2 bases and J gave up 7 bases, with 11 bases separating them. Germline loops: CDR1 GTSNPN, CDR2 SVGIG (reference sequence). CDR3 length equals 12 residues. The CDR3 DNA reads TGTGCCTGGAGTCCCTTGAGAAGTGGCTACACCTTC. It yields the protein CAWSPLRSGYTF.

This chain links TRBV2 with TRBJ1-2; TRBD1 aligns across 10 bases. J was trimmed by 3 bases and V by 7 bases; bases with no gene match: 5. Germline V gives CDR1 SNHLY, CDR2 FYNNEI. The CDR3 extends over 14 amino acids. CDR3 protein: CASTPGQGDYGYTF. The CDR3 region has the DNA TGTGCCAGCACCCCAGGACAGGGGGACTATGGCTACACCTTC.

This clone was seen more than once but under ten times. The V gene is TRBV28, the J gene TRBJ1-6; D possibly corresponds to TRBD1 (5 bases). V was clipped by 10 bases and J by 0 bases, with 13 bases between them. This CDR3 is built from 15 residues. Germline CDR1 is MDHEN and CDR2 is SYDVKM. DNA of the CDR3: TGTGCCATCCCGTCGACAGACTCCTATAATTCACCCCTCCACTTT. This gives the protein CAIPSTDSYNSPLHF.

The count of this clone is one. J is TRBJ2-3 and V is TRBV27; a possible D gene is TRBD1 (7 bases). The germline V and J ends were trimmed by 2 bases and 4 bases, with 10 bases remaining between them. Germline V CDR1 and CDR2: MNHEY, SMNVEV (reference sequence). The CDR3 sequence is 14 residues long. The CDR3: CASSLSRGADTQYF. DNA for the CDR3: TGTGCCAGCAGTTTAAGCAGGGGGGCAGATACGCAGTATTTT.

The chain couples TRBV29-1 to TRBJ2-5; 8 positions match TRBD1. CDR3 length: 14 amino acids. The germline V gene has CDR1 SQVTM and CDR2 ANQGSEA. Trimming at V came to 2 bases and at J to 7 bases, leaving 9 bases not matched to a gene. DNA for the CDR3: TGCAGCGTTGAAACGTGGGGACAGGTGGGGACCCAGTACTTC. Amino acids: CSVETWGQVGTQYF.

The J gene is TRBJ1-2, the V gene TRBV24-1; D ambiguous. Trimming pared 6 bases from V and 8 bases from J, leaving 12 bases between. The CDR3 extends over 12 amino acids. Germline CDR1 KGHDR, CDR2 SFDVKD. The CDR3 nucleotides read TGTGCCACCAGTCTAGAGAATAGGGGCTACACCTTC. It encodes CATSLENRGYTF.

The chain combines TRBV11-2 with TRBJ1-5; no clear D gene. Looked up from germline, CDR1 is SGHAT and CDR2 is FQNNGV. V was shortened by 5 bases and J by 4 bases, with 9 bases between the two germline ends. This CDR3 spans 13 amino acids. CDR3 amino acids: CASSKDGNQPQHF. CDR3 nucleotides: TGTGCCAGCAGCAAAGACGGGAATCAGCCCCAGCATTTT.

The chain has TRBV24-1 and TRBJ1-1; 9 bases map to TRBD1. V was pared by 5 bases and J by 10 bases, with 10 bases of the junction left unmatched. The germline V gene has CDR1 KGHDR and CDR2 SFDVKD. The CDR3 is 14 residues long. CDR3 loop: CATSATDRGIGAFF. In DNA form, the CDR3 reads TGTGCCACCAGTGCCACGGACAGGGGCATAGGAGCTTTCTTT.

The chain is built from TRBV12-3 or TRBV12-4 and TRBJ2-7, with a tentative D call TRBD2 (7 bases). The CDR3 sequence is 12 residues long. Trimming removed 6 bases from V and 5 bases from J, with 11 bases in between. The CDR3 sequence: CASRRGGDEQYF. For the CDR3, the DNA is TGTGCCAGCAGGAGGGGGGGCGACGAGCAGTACTTC.

This sequence joins TRBV19 and TRBJ1-1; tentatively, D is TRBD1 (5 bases). Trimming removed 7 bases from V and 5 bases from J, with 14 bases in between. Germline V lookup: CDR1 LNHDA, CDR2 SQIVND (reference sequence). This CDR3 spans 13 amino acids. The CDR3 sequence: CASTGFRGTEAFF. The CDR3 bases are TGTGCCAGTACAGGCTTCCGGGGGACTGAAGCTTTCTTT.

The CDR3 bases are TGTGCCAGCAGCCCACCTGGACAGTCACTCTATGGCTACACCTTC. This encodes CASSPPGQSLYGYTF. The chain links TRBV7-9 to TRBJ1-2; weak D call: TRBD1 (6 bases). CDR3 size: 15 residues. Trimming took off 5 bases at V and 4 bases at J, with 17 bases between the two ends. Germline V lookup: CDR1 SEHNR, CDR2 FQNEAQ (reference sequence).

This clone was seen more than once but under ten times. J is TRBJ1-2 and V is TRBV5-4; maybe TRBD1 (5 bases). CDR3 length equals 17 residues. The V gene's germline CDR1 is SGHNT and CDR2 YYREEE (reference sequence). The germline V and J ends were trimmed by 4 bases and 5 bases, with 24 bases remaining between them. CDR3 region: CASSPPPQAENSYGYTF. The CDR3 bases are TGTGCCAGCAGCCCACCCCCACAGGCTGAGAACTCGTATGGCTACACCTTC.

The chain uses TRBV5-5 and TRBJ2-5; 7 bases match TRBD1. V trimming: 2 bases; J trimming: 2 bases; junction bases outside the gene matches: 3. The CDR3 contains 14 residues. Per germline, CDR1 SGHKS and CDR2 YYEKEE (reference sequence). The chain's CDR3 is CASSFLGQQETQYF. In DNA form, the CDR3 reads TGTGCCAGCAGCTTCTTGGGACAGCAAGAGACCCAGTACTTC.

This sequence joins TRBV9 and TRBJ1-2, with D tentatively TRBD1 (6 bases). Trimming left V 3 bases short and J 8 bases short, with 11 bases between. The CDR3 totals 12 residues. CDR1 SGDLS and CDR2 YYNGEE come from the germline V gene. As DNA, the CDR3 is TGTGCCAGCAGCGCACAGGGAGACGGCTACACCTTC. The encoded protein is CASSAQGDGYTF.

This clone appeared a few times. This rearrangement joins TRBV18 to TRBJ1-3, with 10 bases lining up with TRBD1. V dropped 3 bases and J dropped 2; count of bases not matched to a gene: 7. This CDR3 comprises 17 residues. Germline CDR1 KGHSH, CDR2 LQKENI. CDR3 loop: CASSPTDGTGAGNTIYF. The CDR3 bases are TGTGCCAGCTCACCGACTGACGGGACAGGGGCTGGAAACACCATATATTTT.

The V and J genes are TRBV12-3 or TRBV12-4 and TRBJ2-3; D unresolved. This CDR3 is 12 amino acids long. Trimming took 6 bases from V and 3 from J, leaving 7 bases between them. CDR3 loop: CASSSRTDTQYF. The CDR3 region has the DNA TGTGCCAGCAGCTCCCGGACAGATACGCAGTATTTT.

The chain recombines TRBV24-1 with TRBJ2-7, with D unresolved. Germline V gene sequence: CDR1 KGHDR, CDR2 SFDVKD. V was cut by 2 bases and J by 0 bases, with 10 bases left in between. CDR3 length: 15 amino acids. CDR3 region: CATSDSTLSSYEQYF. DNA of the CDR3: TGTGCCACCAGTGATTCCACATTAAGCTCCTACGAGCAGTACTTC.